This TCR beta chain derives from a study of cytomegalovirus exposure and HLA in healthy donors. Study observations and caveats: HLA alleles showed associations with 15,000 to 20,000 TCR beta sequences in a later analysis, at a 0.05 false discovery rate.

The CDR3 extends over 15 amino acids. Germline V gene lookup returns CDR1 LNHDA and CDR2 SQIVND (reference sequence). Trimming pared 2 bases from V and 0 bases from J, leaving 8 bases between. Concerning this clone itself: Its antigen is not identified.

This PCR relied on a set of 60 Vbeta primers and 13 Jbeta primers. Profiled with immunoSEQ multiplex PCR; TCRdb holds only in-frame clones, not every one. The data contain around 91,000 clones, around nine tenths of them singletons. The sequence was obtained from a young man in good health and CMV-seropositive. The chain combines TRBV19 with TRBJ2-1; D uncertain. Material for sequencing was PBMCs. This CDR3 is CASSIIYSSYNEQFF. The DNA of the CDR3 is TGTGCCAGTAGTATAATCTACAGCTCCTACAATGAGCAGTTCTTC.